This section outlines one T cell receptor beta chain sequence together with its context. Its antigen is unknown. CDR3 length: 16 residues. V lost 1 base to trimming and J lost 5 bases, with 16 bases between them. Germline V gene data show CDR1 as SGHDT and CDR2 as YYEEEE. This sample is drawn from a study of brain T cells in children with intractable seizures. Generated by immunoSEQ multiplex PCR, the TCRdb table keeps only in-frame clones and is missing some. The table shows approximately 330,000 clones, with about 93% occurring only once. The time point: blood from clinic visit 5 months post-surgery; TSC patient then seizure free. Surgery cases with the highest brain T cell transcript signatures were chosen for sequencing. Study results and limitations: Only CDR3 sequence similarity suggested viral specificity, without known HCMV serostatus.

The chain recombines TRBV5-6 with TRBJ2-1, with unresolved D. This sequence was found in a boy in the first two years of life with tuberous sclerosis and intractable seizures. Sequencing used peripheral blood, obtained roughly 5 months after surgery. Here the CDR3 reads CASSLLSVRANNEQFF. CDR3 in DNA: TGTGCCAGCAGCTTGTTGTCCGTCCGGGCGAACAATGAGCAGTTCTTC.